The 26 T cell receptor beta chains reported below all come from one sample, sequenced in a study of tumor-infiltrating lymphocytes in primary liver carcinoma. The source of the blood RNA was unsorted whole blood, and germline DNA was extracted as well. The researchers produced TCR beta cDNA from approximately 0.45 ug total RNA with a constant-region primer. Generation of the TCR beta libraries relied on three nested multiplex PCR rounds using slightly modified ARM-PCR. PCR rounds one and two used TRBV1-TRBV30 forward primers with a C-beta reverse primer for approximately 11 cycles each. One entry per CDR3 protein, called by TCRdb with MiXCR from the multiplex PCR reads. The repertoire holds approximately 340,000 distinct CDR3 sequences, with roughly two thirds as singletons. The specimen sequenced was peripheral blood. The receptors shown here come from a man aged 40-50 years with primary liver carcinoma and hepatitis B virus infection.

This chain links TRBV6-2 or TRBV6-3 with TRBJ1-5, with TRBD1 identical over 8 bases. CDR1 is MNHEY and CDR2 is SVGEGT in the germline V gene. CDR3 length: 18 residues. The V gene end was trimmed by 4 bases and the J gene end by 1 base; junction bases not matched to a gene: 12. Here the CDR3 DNA reads TGTGCCAGCAGTTTGACAGGGGTGTCTTCGTTGAGCAATCAGCCCCAGCATTTT. Protein sequence: CASSLTGVSSLSNQPQHF.

This clonotype was detected only a few times. Here the CDR3 omits its conserved ending phenylalanine or tryptophan, so a read error is the likely source. The DNA is left out, because the CDR3 cannot be placed on it with certainty; the CDR3 is given as TCRdb lists it. CDR3 loop: CASRLRTSGSFPGELFS. This chain uses TRBV11-2 with TRBJ2-2; the D call in the table, TRBD2, was not verified against the DNA. The CDR3 numbers 17 amino acids, ends counted. Germline V CDR1 and CDR2: SGHAT, FQNNGV.

A note on this clonotype: This sequence may be a read error, since a much larger clone differs from it by one base. The chain is built from TRBV4-1 and TRBJ2-7; 10 nucleotides line up with TRBD2. The CDR3 has 16 amino acids. The germline V gene has CDR1 MGHRA and CDR2 YSYEKL. CDR3: CASSQIGTSVSYQQYF. The CDR3 DNA sequence: TGCGCCAGCAGCCAAATCGGGACTAGCGTCTCCTACCAGCAGTACTTC.

This clonotype was seen many times. CDR3 DNA: TGCGCCAGCAGTGGTGGGACAGGGCTTGATAGCAATCAGCCCCAGCATTTT. Translated: CASSGGTGLDSNQPQHF. The chain couples TRBV10-1 to TRBJ1-5, with TRBD1 matching 9 bases. This CDR3 has 17 amino acids. V shed 4 bases, J shed 0 bases, and the junction held 7 bases outside the gene matches. From germline, CDR1 is WNHNN and CDR2 SYGVQD (reference sequence).

This clonotype occurred many times. This chain connects TRBV29-1 to TRBJ1-4; D is unresolved. Germline CDR1 reads SQVTM; CDR2 reads ANQGSEA. There are 14 residues in the CDR3. Trimming pared 6 bases from V and 10 bases from J, leaving 21 bases between. The CDR3 nucleotides read TGCAGCGTAAATGAGGGTGTACCTCGGGGAAAACTGTTTTTT. Its translation is CSVNEGVPRGKLFF.

With respect to this clonotype: One junction end does not reproduce the germline sequence, and a read error may be involved. The gene calls are TRBV11-2 and TRBJ2-3; either TRBD1 or TRBD2 may supply D (5 bases each). Germline lookup yields CDR1 SGHAT and CDR2 FQNNGV. The CDR3 loop spans 13 amino acids. CDR3 loop: CSSSLGTTDTQYF. The CDR3 DNA sequence: TGTTCCAGCAGCCTGGGGACCACAGACACGCAGTATTTT.

As for this clonotype: At one end the junction does not follow the germline gene, possibly because of a read error. V is TRBV11-2 and J is TRBJ1-1; maybe TRBD1 (6 bases). This CDR3 spans 14 amino acids. Per germline, CDR1 SGHAT and CDR2 FQNNGV. The CDR3 bases are TGTTCCAGCAGCTTATCCGGGGGCAACACTGAAGCTTTCTTC. It yields the protein CSSSLSGGNTEAFF.

On this clonotype itself: Sequence at one end of the junction differs from germline and may be a read error. The rearrangement links TRBV11-2 to TRBJ1-2; the match to TRBD1 covers 8 bases. This CDR3 region has 16 residues. CDR1 SGHAT and CDR2 FQNNGV come from the germline V gene. CDR3 nucleotide sequence: TGTGACAGCAGCTTAGCGGGGACAGGCCAGACGTTTGGCTACACCTTC. This encodes CDSSLAGTGQTFGYTF.

About this clonotype itself: No conserved phenylalanine or tryptophan is present at the end of the CDR3, so a read error is the likely explanation. The chain joins TRBV5-6 to TRBJ1-5; TRBD1 agrees at 8 bases. CDR1 is SGHDT and CDR2 is YYEEEE in the germline V gene. After removal of 2 bases from V and 0 bases from J, the junction contained 7 bases not matched to a gene. There are 17 residues in the CDR3. This CDR3 is CASSLGQGPYSNQPQHS. The CDR3 coding sequence is TGTGCCAGCAGCTTAGGACAGGGTCCTTATAGCAATCAGCCCCAGCATTCT.

This clonotype has just one count. A read error is possible here, since a much larger clone lies one base away. The rearrangement uses TRBV10-2 and TRBJ2-1; D is uncertain. The CDR3 runs 12 residues. The V gene's germline CDR1 is WSHSY and CDR2 SAAADI. The CDR3 nucleotides are TGCGCCAGCAGTCAGTTCCGCAATGGGCAGTTCTTC. This encodes CASSQFRNGQFF.

In DNA form, the CDR3 reads TGTGCCAGCACCTGTCAGGGGGATGGAAACGAGCAGTTCTTC. This translates into CASTCQGDGNEQFF. V and J are TRBV6-6 and TRBJ2-1; 7 nucleotides match TRBD1. Germline V gives CDR1 MNHNY, CDR2 SVGAGI (reference sequence). The CDR3 consists of 14 residues. The J segment lost 10 bases and the V segment lost 7 bases, leaving 13 bases of the junction unmatched.

As regards this clonotype: At one boundary the junction diverges from the germline segment, which might be a read error. The CDR3 is CVSSLGLWGQGASEQYF. CDR3 DNA: TGTGTCAGCAGCTTAGGGTTGTGGGGCCAGGGGGCCAGCGAGCAGTACTTC. The V gene is TRBV11-2, the J gene TRBJ2-7; the match to TRBD1 covers 8 bases. CDR3 length: 17 residues. Germline CDR1 and CDR2: SGHAT and FQNNGV.

The J gene is TRBJ2-2, the V gene TRBV29-1, with 7 bases identical to TRBD2. CDR3 size: 14 residues. With 6 bases clipped from V and 7 bases from J, the junction kept 11 bases outside the gene matches. Germline CDR1 and CDR2: SQVTM and ANQGSEA. CDR3 bases: TGCAGCGTAGAACCGGGAGGTGGCATCGGGGAGCTGTTTTTT. It is translated as CSVEPGGGIGELFF.

This clonotype was counted between two and nine times. This chain joins TRBV10-3 and TRBJ2-7; 7 bases match TRBD1. V shed 10 bases and J 5 bases; nucleotides not matched to a gene: 5. Germline loops: CDR1 ENHRY, CDR2 SYGVKD. CDR3 length: 11 residues. The CDR3 here is CATKTGNEQYF. For the CDR3, the DNA is TGTGCCACTAAGACAGGGAACGAGCAGTACTTC.

The J gene is TRBJ1-1, the V gene TRBV28; D is undetermined. Deletions cut 4 bases from V and 1 base from J, with 10 bases between. Germline V lookup: CDR1 MDHEN, CDR2 SYDVKM. CDR3 length: 14 residues. CDR3 protein: CASSSTGRNTEAFF. CDR3 coding DNA: TGTGCCAGCAGTTCCACGGGGAGGAACACTGAAGCTTTCTTT. Full variable domain (remainder filled in from reference TRBV28 and TRBJ1-1): DVKVTQSSRYLVKRTGEKVFLECVQDMDHENMFWYRQDPGLGLRLIYFSYDVKMKEKGDIPEGYSVSREKKERFSLILESASTNQTSMYLCASSSTGRNTEAFFGQGTRLTVV.

Points on this clonotype: The junction shows a germline mismatch at one end, possibly a read error. This chain joins TRBV11-2 and TRBJ2-3, with D possibly TRBD2 on 5 matching bases. CDR1 and CDR2 (germline): SGHAT, FQNNGV. This CDR3 has 14 residues. CDR3 coding DNA: TGTGCCAGCAGCCTGGAGGACCCTGCAGATACACAGTATTTT. Its protein is CASSLEDPADTQYF.

This clonotype was recorded at least ten times. The chain is built from TRBV6-5 and TRBJ1-4; a possible D gene is TRBD1 (6 bases). The CDR3 loop spans 17 amino acids. Per the germline V gene, CDR1 is MNHEY and CDR2 is SVGAGI. Trimming shortened V by 4 bases and J by 6 bases, and 21 bases separated the two germline ends. For the CDR3, the DNA is TGTGCCAGCAGTTCTCGGGGGGGCGGAATCGAGGATGAAAAACTGTTTTTT. It is translated as CASSSRGGGIEDEKLFF.

Comments on this clonotype: Because the CDR3 is missing its conserved closing phenylalanine or tryptophan, this is likely a read error. The CDR3 reads CASSRWGTSNYGYTS. The CDR3 coding sequence is TGTGCCAGCAGCCGGTGGGGGACTTCTAACTATGGCTACACCTCC. The V gene is TRBV11-2, the J gene TRBJ1-2, with D maybe TRBD1 (5 bases). Looked up from germline, CDR1 is SGHAT and CDR2 is FQNNGV. With 5 bases removed from V and 0 bases from J, the gap between germline ends came to 13 bases. The CDR3 is made up of 15 amino acids.

Regarding this clonotype: Given a much more abundant clone one base away, this may be a read error. J is TRBJ1-3 and V is TRBV4-1; D not resolved. This CDR3 is built from 14 residues. Germline CDR1 and CDR2: MGHRA and YSYEKL. This CDR3 is CARSLQTSGNTIYF. DNA for the CDR3: TGCGCCAGGAGCCTACAGACCTCTGGAAACACCATATATTTT.

To note about this clonotype: The conserved closing phenylalanine or tryptophan is absent in this CDR3, likely reflecting a read error. The limits of the CDR3 on the DNA are not certain, so only TCRdb's listed CDR3 is given. The rearrangement uses TRBV11-2 and TRBJ2-5. Germline CDR1 and CDR2: SGHAT and FQNNGV. Termini included, the CDR3 measures 12 amino acids. The CDR3 is CASSSHLGMVVL.

The table lists this clonotype with many counts. The chain combines TRBV6-2 or TRBV6-3 with TRBJ2-3; 11 nucleotides line up with TRBD2. Germline V gene sequence: CDR1 MNHEY, CDR2 SVGEGT. This CDR3 is 19 amino acids long. Trimming took 7 bases from V and 2 from J; bases not matched to a gene: 17. This CDR3 reads CASIHNAASGRKDTDTQYF. The CDR3 coding sequence is TGTGCCAGCATCCACAACGCGGCTAGCGGGAGGAAGGACACAGATACGCAGTATTTT.

This clonotype was recorded many times. The chain links TRBV6-6 to TRBJ2-7, with 7 bases aligning to TRBD2. V lost 2 bases to trimming and J lost 5 bases; unmatched junction nucleotides: 6. Germline assignment: CDR1 MNHNY and CDR2 SVGAGI (reference sequence). The CDR3 sequence is 14 residues long. In nucleotides, the CDR3 is TGTGCCAGCAGTTACACCGGGAGGAACAACGAGCAGTACTTC. Amino acid sequence: CASSYTGRNNEQYF.

This sequence joins TRBV6-2 or TRBV6-3 and TRBJ2-7; a possible D gene is TRBD1 (6 bases). V lost 2 bases to trimming and J lost 3 bases, with 8 bases between them. This CDR3 is built from 13 residues. Germline CDR1 is MNHEY and CDR2 is SVGEGT. Here the CDR3 DNA reads TGTGCCAGCAGTTACGACAGGATCTACGAGCAGTACTTC. Its protein is CASSYDRIYEQYF.

This clonotype was picked up a small number of times. In DNA form, the CDR3 reads TGTGCCAGCAGCTTCGGCAAAACCCAAGAGACCCAGTACTTC. Translated, it gives CASSFGKTQETQYF. This sequence joins TRBV7-9 and TRBJ2-5, with unresolved D. This CDR3 spans 14 amino acids. V was cut by 3 bases and J by 1 base, with 9 bases left in between. Germline V gives CDR1 SEHNR, CDR2 FQNEAQ (reference sequence).

Worth noting for this clonotype: Compared with germline, one end of the junction differs, possibly owing to a read error. The V and J genes are TRBV11-2 and TRBJ2-3; maybe TRBD2 (5 bases). The CDR3 totals 11 residues. Germline-derived CDR1 and CDR2 are SGHAT and FQNNGV. CDR3 DNA sequence: TGTTCCAGCAGCGGCACACATACGCAGTATTTT. Translation: CSSSGTHTQYF.

The rearrangement uses TRBV12-3 or TRBV12-4 and TRBJ1-3; D is ambiguous. V lost 0 bases to trimming and J lost 4 bases, with 7 bases between them. This CDR3 has 14 residues. CDR3 loop: CASSLANLGNTIYF. The CDR3 DNA reads as TGTGCCAGCAGTTTAGCCAACCTCGGAAACACCATATATTTT.